Listed below are T cell receptor beta chains from one sample, sequenced in a study of blood T cell repertoires in COVID-19. Sequencing used immunoSEQ multiplex PCR; TCRdb keeps in-frame clones, though not all of them. The profile shows about 250,000 clones, nearly 90% of them singletons. The sequenced sample consisted of peripheral blood. The origin of the receptors is a man aged 18-30 years with active or convalescent COVID-19. The CDR3 runs from the conserved cysteine through the conserved F or W. The D gene is left open where the match is weak. Clone size is not always given. Where it is, it says once, few, many or a class for expanded clones.

J: TRBJ1-6; V: TRBV7-2; size: few; D: TRBD1; length: 15; DNA: TGTGCCAGCAGCTTCTCCGGGACAGGGTCTTCACCCCTCCACTTT; CDR3: CASSFSGTGSSPLHF
J: TRBJ2-7; V: TRBV5-6; size: .; D: .; length: 17; DNA: TGTGCCAGCAGCTCCACTGCACGTCGTATAAGCTCCTACGAGCAGTACTTC; CDR3: CASSSTARRISSYEQYF
J: TRBJ1-5; V: TRBV6-1; size: once; D: .; length: 18; DNA: TGTGCCAGCAGTGAACCACCGCGGGGAGGTCGCAGCAATCAGCCCCAGCATTTT; CDR3: CASSEPPRGGRSNQPQHF
J: TRBJ2-3; V: TRBV7-3; size: once; D: TRBD2; length: 15; DNA: TGTGCCAGCAGCTCCGGGACTAGCGAAACAGATACGCAGTATTTT; CDR3: CASSSGTSETDTQYF
J: TRBJ2-5; V: TRBV3-1/TRBV3-2; size: once; D: TRBD2; length: 11; DNA: TGTGCCAGCAGCCAGGGTAGCGGGGGTTACTTC; CDR3: CASSQGSGGYF
J: TRBJ1-5; V: TRBV28; size: .; D: TRBD1; length: 17; DNA: TGTGCCAGCAGTCCGGGACAGGGCAAGGTTAGCAATCAGCCCCAGCATTTT; CDR3: CASSPGQGKVSNQPQHF
J: TRBJ1-3; V: TRBV9; size: .; D: TRBD1; length: 16; DNA: TGTGCCAGCAGCGTCGGGACAGCTTTCTCTGGAAACACCATATATTTT; CDR3: CASSVGTAFSGNTIYF
J: TRBJ1-1; V: TRBV28; size: .; D: .; length: 15; DNA: TGTGCCAGCAGCCCCACGGGGGGACCGAACACTGAAGCTTTCTTT; CDR3: CASSPTGGPNTEAFF
J: TRBJ1-2; V: TRBV27; size: .; D: .; length: 15; DNA: TGTGCCAGCTGTAAAACCCGGGGGGCGTTCTATGGCTACACCTTC; CDR3: CASCKTRGAFYGYTF
J: TRBJ2-7; V: TRBV5-1; size: .; D: TRBD2; length: 15; DNA: TGCGCCAGCAGGGATGGACTAGCCCCACCTAGAGAGCAGTACTTC; CDR3: CASRDGLAPPREQYF
J: TRBJ2-1; V: TRBV5-8; size: .; D: TRBD2; length: 15; DNA: TGTGCCAGCAGCTTACTTAGACTAGCGGGAGCTGAGCAGTTCTTC; CDR3: CASSLLRLAGAEQFF
J: TRBJ1-2; V: TRBV12-3/TRBV12-4; size: .; D: .; length: 11; DNA: TGTGCCAGCAGCTCTCCCTATGGCTACACCTTC; CDR3: CASSSPYGYTF
J: TRBJ1-1; V: TRBV10-3; size: .; D: .; length: 14; DNA: TGTGCCATCAGTGCCGCGGGCGCGAACACTGAAGCTTTCTTT; CDR3: CAISAAGANTEAFF
J: TRBJ2-7; V: TRBV2; size: .; D: TRBD2; length: 14; DNA: TGTGCCAGTAAGGGGGCTAGCGGGAGGTGGGAGCAGTACTTC; CDR3: CASKGASGRWEQYF
J: TRBJ1-2; V: TRBV5-4; size: .; D: TRBD1; length: 17; DNA: TGTGCCAGCAGCGGGGGGACAGGGGGTTTGACCAACTATGGCTACACCTTC; CDR3: CASSGGTGGLTNYGYTF
J: TRBJ1-1; V: TRBV11-3; size: few; D: .; length: 13; DNA: TGTGCCAGCAGCTTAGCGGTGAACACTGAAGCTTTCTTT; CDR3: CASSLAVNTEAFF
J: TRBJ2-7; V: TRBV11-2; size: few; D: .; length: 14; DNA: TGTGCCAGCAGCTTAGTTTATAGCTCCTACGAGCAGTACTTC; CDR3: CASSLVYSSYEQYF
J: TRBJ2-2; V: TRBV21-1; size: .; D: .; length: 16; DNA: TGTGCCAGCACCTTGACAGGGGAAAGTAACACCGGGGAGCTGTTTTTT; CDR3: CASTLTGESNTGELFF
J: TRBJ2-7; V: TRBV4-2; size: once; D: TRBD1; length: 15; DNA: TGTGCCAGCAGCCGGGGGACAGGGGATCCCTACGAGCAGTACTTC; CDR3: CASSRGTGDPYEQYF
J: TRBJ1-5; V: TRBV10-2; size: .; D: .; length: 18; DNA: TGCGCCAGCAAGGAGGCAGGGGATAATAAATATAGCAATCAGCCCCAGCATTTT; CDR3: CASKEAGDNKYSNQPQHF
J: TRBJ2-3; V: TRBV18; size: .; D: TRBD2; length: 17; DNA: TGTGCCAGCTCACCAGGACTAGCTTGGGTGGGGACAGATACGCAGTATTTT; CDR3: CASSPGLAWVGTDTQYF
J: TRBJ1-2; V: TRBV6-6; size: .; D: TRBD1; length: 16; DNA: TGTGCCAGCAGGACCGGGACAGCCTACCTGGGGTATGGCTACACCTTC; CDR3: CASRTGTAYLGYGYTF
J: TRBJ1-3; V: TRBV5-1; size: .; D: .; length: 16; DNA: TGCGCCAGCAGCTTGGCCACCGGGAGCTCTGGAAACACCATATATTTT; CDR3: CASSLATGSSGNTIYF
J: TRBJ1-6; V: TRBV9; size: .; D: .; length: 16; DNA: TGTGCCAGCAGTGTCTACAGTAGCTCCTATAATTCACCCCTCCACTTT; CDR3: CASSVYSSSYNSPLHF
J: TRBJ1-2; V: TRBV12-5; size: .; D: .; length: 16; DNA: TGTGCTAGTGGTTTGGTAGTGGGGGCAAGAACTTATGGCTACACCTTC; CDR3: CASGLVVGARTYGYTF
J: TRBJ2-7; V: TRBV7-2; size: .; D: TRBD2; length: 16; DNA: TGTGCCAGCAGCGTTAAACCCCGGACTAGCGGTGTTGAGCAGTACTTC; CDR3: CASSVKPRTSGVEQYF
J: TRBJ2-3; V: TRBV4-3; size: .; D: TRBD2; length: 17; DNA: TGCGCCAGCAGCCCCGCGGGAAGCGGGGGATCCACAGATACGCAGTATTTT; CDR3: CASSPAGSGGSTDTQYF
J: TRBJ1-2; V: TRBV5-6; size: .; D: .; length: 12; DNA: TGTGCCAGCAGCTTGGCGGGAGGTGGCTACACCTTC; CDR3: CASSLAGGGYTF
J: TRBJ2-2; V: TRBV6-5; size: .; D: TRBD2; length: 15; DNA: TGTGCCAGCAGTTGGGCGGGGGGGAACACCGGGGAGCTGTTTTTT; CDR3: CASSWAGGNTGELFF
J: TRBJ2-3; V: TRBV5-1; size: .; D: TRBD2; length: 15; DNA: TGCGCCAGCAGCTTGTCGACTAGCGCCACAGATACGCAGTATTTT; CDR3: CASSLSTSATDTQYF
J: TRBJ1-1; V: TRBV6-2/TRBV6-3; size: .; D: .; length: 16; DNA: TGTGCCAGCAGTTACTCGAGGCAAAGTATGAACACTGAAGCTTTCTTT; CDR3: CASSYSRQSMNTEAFF
J: TRBJ2-2; V: TRBV10-3; size: .; D: TRBD1; length: 14; DNA: TGTGCCATCACTGGGGACAGTAACACCGGGGAGCTGTTTTTT; CDR3: CAITGDSNTGELFF
J: TRBJ2-5; V: TRBV11-3; size: .; D: .; length: 14; DNA: TGTGCCAGCAGCCCCCGACACCTACAAGAGACCCAGTACTTC; CDR3: CASSPRHLQETQYF
J: TRBJ1-5; V: TRBV15; size: .; D: .; length: 14; DNA: TGTGCCACCAGCAGAGATCGAGGCATCCGAAGCCAGCATTTT; CDR3: CATSRDRGIRSQHF
J: TRBJ1-2; V: TRBV7-2; size: .; D: .; length: 14; DNA: TGTGCCAGCAGCACACGCCAGGACAGCTATGGCTACACCTTC; CDR3: CASSTRQDSYGYTF
J: TRBJ1-6; V: TRBV21-1; size: once; D: .; length: 14; DNA: TGTGCCAGCGGAAGACACGGGGTTGAATCACCCCTCCACTTT; CDR3: CASGRHGVESPLHF
J: TRBJ2-1; V: TRBV7-2; size: .; D: TRBD2; length: 17; DNA: TGTGCCAGCAGCTTAGCGCCGGTAGCGGGAGGAATGGATGAGCAGTTCTTC; CDR3: CASSLAPVAGGMDEQFF
J: TRBJ2-1; V: TRBV30; size: .; D: TRBD2; length: 12; DNA: TGTACCACCCAGCGGGGCTACAATGAGCAGTTCTTC; CDR3: CTTQRGYNEQFF
J: TRBJ1-1; V: TRBV5-1; size: .; D: .; length: 15; DNA: TGCGCCAGCAGCCCCCGGGACAAAATGAACACTGAAGCTTTCTTT; CDR3: CASSPRDKMNTEAFF
J: TRBJ1-5; V: TRBV6-2/TRBV6-3; size: .; D: TRBD1; length: 18; DNA: TGTGCCAGCAGTTACTCTACGGGACAGCCCCTTAGCAATCAGCCCCAGCATTTT; CDR3: CASSYSTGQPLSNQPQHF
J: TRBJ2-1; V: TRBV7-2; size: .; D: TRBD2; length: 14; DNA: TGTGCCAGCAGCCTCAGCCCAGGGAGGGGTGAGCAGTTCTTC; CDR3: CASSLSPGRGEQFF
J: TRBJ1-5; V: TRBV28; size: .; D: TRBD1; length: 21; DNA: TGTGCCAGCAGTTTTGGAAGAAAGGGGGGACAGGGGTTCATTAGCAATCAGCCCCAGCATTTT; CDR3: CASSFGRKGGQGFISNQPQHF
J: TRBJ1-6; V: TRBV7-8; size: many; D: TRBD1; length: 20; DNA: TGTGCCAGCAGCTTATATCACAGGGGATATAGCTCCTCCTATAATTCACCCCTCCACTTT; CDR3: CASSLYHRGYSSSYNSPLHF
J: TRBJ1-2; V: TRBV20-1; size: .; D: .; length: 13; DNA: TGCAGTGCTAGTGTAACGGAGGCTAAGGGCTACACCTTC; CDR3: CSASVTEAKGYTF
J: TRBJ1-6; V: TRBV6-4; size: .; D: .; length: 10; DNA: TGTGCCAGCAGGCGGGAACCCCTCCACTTT; CDR3: CASRREPLHF
J: TRBJ2-1; V: TRBV5-1; size: .; D: TRBD2; length: 18; DNA: TGCGCCAGCAGCTCGGGACTGACCAGCGGGGGGATTTACAATGAGCAGTTCTTC; CDR3: CASSSGLTSGGIYNEQFF
J: TRBJ1-1; V: TRBV9; size: .; D: TRBD1; length: 16; DNA: TGTGCCAGCAGCGTTGTTGTCGACACAGGGGGGACTGAAGCTTTCTTT; CDR3: CASSVVVDTGGTEAFF
J: TRBJ1-2; V: TRBV4-3; size: .; D: TRBD1; length: 15; DNA: TGCGCCAGCAGCCAAGATGGAGGACAGGGGAATGGCTACACCTTC; CDR3: CASSQDGGQGNGYTF
J: TRBJ1-4; V: TRBV5-6; size: .; D: TRBD1; length: 15; DNA: TGTGCCAGCAGCTGGAGAGGGGGCTGGGATGAAAAACTGTTTTTT; CDR3: CASSWRGGWDEKLFF
J: TRBJ2-3; V: TRBV6-6; size: .; D: TRBD2; length: 12; DNA: TGTGCCATTCGGGGGGGCACAGATACGCAGTATTTT; CDR3: CAIRGGTDTQYF
J: TRBJ1-1; V: TRBV6-5; size: .; D: .; length: 13; DNA: TGTGCCAGCAACCCAGGAATGAACACTGAAGCTTTCTTT; CDR3: CASNPGMNTEAFF
J: TRBJ2-6; V: TRBV3-1/TRBV3-2; size: .; D: .; length: 17; DNA: TGTGCCAGCCGGGGGCTAGCGGAAAACTCTGGGGCCAACGTCCTGACTTTC; CDR3: CASRGLAENSGANVLTF
J: TRBJ1-1; V: TRBV28; size: .; D: .; length: 12; DNA: TGTGCCACCGAAGACCAGGGGTTTGGGGCTTTCTTT; CDR3: CATEDQGFGAFF
J: TRBJ2-2; V: TRBV18; size: few; D: TRBD1; length: 16; DNA: TGTGCCAGCTCACCACCCGGGACAGGGACCACCGGGGAGCTGTTTTTT; CDR3: CASSPPGTGTTGELFF
J: TRBJ1-1; V: TRBV30; size: .; D: .; length: 12; DNA: TGTGCCTGGATGATCGGCGGCACTGAAGCTTTCTTT; CDR3: CAWMIGGTEAFF
J: TRBJ2-7; V: TRBV19; size: .; D: .; length: 11; DNA: TGTGCCACCAGTGGGGGGTACGAGCAGTACTTC; CDR3: CATSGGYEQYF
J: TRBJ1-1; V: TRBV21-1; size: .; D: .; length: 16; DNA: TGTGCCAGCAGCGCTGACAGGTCTATCATGAACACTGAAGCTTTCTTT; CDR3: CASSADRSIMNTEAFF